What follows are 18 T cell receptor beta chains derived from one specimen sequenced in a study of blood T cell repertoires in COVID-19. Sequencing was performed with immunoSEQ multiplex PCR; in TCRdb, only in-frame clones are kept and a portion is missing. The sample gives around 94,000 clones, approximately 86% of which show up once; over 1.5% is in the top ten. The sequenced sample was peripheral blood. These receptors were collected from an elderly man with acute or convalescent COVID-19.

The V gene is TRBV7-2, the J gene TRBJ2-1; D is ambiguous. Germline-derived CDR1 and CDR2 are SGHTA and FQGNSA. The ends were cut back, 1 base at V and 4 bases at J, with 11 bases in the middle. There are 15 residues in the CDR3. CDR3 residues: CASSLVAAAYNEQFF. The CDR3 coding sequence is TGTGCCAGCAGCTTAGTGGCGGCAGCATACAATGAGCAGTTCTTC.

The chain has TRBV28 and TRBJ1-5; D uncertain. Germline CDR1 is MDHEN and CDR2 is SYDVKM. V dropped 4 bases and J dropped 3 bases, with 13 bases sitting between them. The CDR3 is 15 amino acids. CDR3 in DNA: TGTGCCAGCAGTTCCCATCGGCGGTCCAATCAGCCCCAGCATTTT. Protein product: CASSSHRRSNQPQHF.

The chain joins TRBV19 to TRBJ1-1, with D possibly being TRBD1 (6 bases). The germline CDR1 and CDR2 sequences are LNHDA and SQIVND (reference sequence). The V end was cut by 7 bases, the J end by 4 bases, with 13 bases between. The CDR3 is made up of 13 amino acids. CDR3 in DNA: TGTGCCAGTAAACAGGGAAGGATCACTGAAGCTTTCTTT. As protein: CASKQGRITEAFF. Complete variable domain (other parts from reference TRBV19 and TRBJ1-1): DGGITQSPKYLFRKEGQNVTLSCEQNLNHDAMYWYRQDPGQGLRLIYYSQIVNDFQKGDIAEGYSVSREKKESFPLTVTSAQKNPTAFYLCASKQGRITEAFFGQGTRLTVV.

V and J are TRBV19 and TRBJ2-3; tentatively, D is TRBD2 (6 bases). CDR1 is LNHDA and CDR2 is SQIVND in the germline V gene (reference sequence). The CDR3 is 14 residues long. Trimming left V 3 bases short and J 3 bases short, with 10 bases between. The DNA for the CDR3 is TGTGCCAGTAGTATCGGCCTAGCGACAGATACGCAGTATTTT. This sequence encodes CASSIGLATDTQYF.

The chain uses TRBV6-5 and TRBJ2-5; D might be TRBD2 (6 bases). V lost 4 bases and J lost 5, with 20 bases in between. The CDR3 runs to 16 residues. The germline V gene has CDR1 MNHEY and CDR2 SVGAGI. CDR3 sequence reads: CASSWQGGGIGETQYF. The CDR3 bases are TGTGCCAGCAGTTGGCAGGGTGGAGGGATAGGGGAGACCCAGTACTTC.

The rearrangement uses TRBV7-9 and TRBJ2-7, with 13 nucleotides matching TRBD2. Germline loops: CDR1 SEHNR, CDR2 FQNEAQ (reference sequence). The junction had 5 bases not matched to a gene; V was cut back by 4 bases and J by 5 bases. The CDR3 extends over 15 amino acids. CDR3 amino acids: CASSYGLAGVNEQYF. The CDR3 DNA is TGTGCCAGCAGCTATGGACTAGCGGGAGTGAACGAGCAGTACTTC.

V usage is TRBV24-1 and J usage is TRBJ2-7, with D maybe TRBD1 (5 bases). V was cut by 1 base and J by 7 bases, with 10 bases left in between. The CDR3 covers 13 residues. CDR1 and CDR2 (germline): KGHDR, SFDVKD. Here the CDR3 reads CATSDFRAAEQYF. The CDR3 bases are TGTGCCACCAGTGATTTCAGGGCGGCAGAGCAGTACTTC.

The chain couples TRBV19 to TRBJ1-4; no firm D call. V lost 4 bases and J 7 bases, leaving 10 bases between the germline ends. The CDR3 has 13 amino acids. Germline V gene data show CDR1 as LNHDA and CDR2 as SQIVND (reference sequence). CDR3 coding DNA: TGTGCCAGTAGTACCTCGGGGTCTGAAAAACTGTTTTTT. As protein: CASSTSGSEKLFF.

This CDR3 is CASSLVGGAYNYGYTF. CDR3 nucleotides: TGTGCCAGCAGCTTAGTGGGGGGGGCGTATAACTATGGCTACACCTTC. The J gene is TRBJ1-2, the V gene TRBV7-2, with D maybe TRBD1 (6 bases). The germline CDR1 and CDR2 sequences are SGHTA and FQGNSA. The CDR3 contains 16 residues. The V end lost 1 base, the J end lost 1 base, and 13 bases lay between the germline ends.

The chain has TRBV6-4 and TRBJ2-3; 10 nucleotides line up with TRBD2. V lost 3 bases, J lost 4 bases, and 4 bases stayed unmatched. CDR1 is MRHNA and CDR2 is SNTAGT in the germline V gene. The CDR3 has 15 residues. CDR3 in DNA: TGTGCCAGCAGTGAAAGGACTAGCGGCGCAGATACGCAGTATTTT. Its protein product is CASSERTSGADTQYF.

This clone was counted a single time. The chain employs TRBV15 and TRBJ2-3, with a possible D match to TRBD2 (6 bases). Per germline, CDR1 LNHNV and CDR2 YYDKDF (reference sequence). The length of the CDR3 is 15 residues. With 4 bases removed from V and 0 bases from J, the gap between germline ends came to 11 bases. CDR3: CATSTRSGSTDTQYF. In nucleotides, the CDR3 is TGTGCCACCAGCACTAGGAGCGGGAGCACAGATACGCAGTATTTT.

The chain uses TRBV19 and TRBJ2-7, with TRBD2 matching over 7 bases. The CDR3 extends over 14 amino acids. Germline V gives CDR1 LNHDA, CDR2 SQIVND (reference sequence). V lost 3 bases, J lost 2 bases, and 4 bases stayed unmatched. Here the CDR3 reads CASSILAGPYEQYF. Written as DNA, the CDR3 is TGTGCCAGTAGTATTTTAGCGGGCCCCTACGAGCAGTACTTC.

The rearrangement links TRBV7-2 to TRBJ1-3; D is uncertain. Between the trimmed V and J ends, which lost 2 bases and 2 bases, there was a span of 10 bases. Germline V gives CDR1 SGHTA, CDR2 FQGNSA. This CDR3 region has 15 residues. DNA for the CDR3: TGTGCCAGCAGCTTAACGAGGGCAGCTGGAAACACCATATATTTT. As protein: CASSLTRAAGNTIYF.

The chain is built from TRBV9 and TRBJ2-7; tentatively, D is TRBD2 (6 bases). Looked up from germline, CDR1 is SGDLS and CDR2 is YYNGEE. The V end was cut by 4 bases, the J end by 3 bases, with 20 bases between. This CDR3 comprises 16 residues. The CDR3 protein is CASSYERLVRNYEQYF. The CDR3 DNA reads TGTGCCAGCAGCTACGAAAGACTAGTAAGGAACTACGAGCAGTACTTC.

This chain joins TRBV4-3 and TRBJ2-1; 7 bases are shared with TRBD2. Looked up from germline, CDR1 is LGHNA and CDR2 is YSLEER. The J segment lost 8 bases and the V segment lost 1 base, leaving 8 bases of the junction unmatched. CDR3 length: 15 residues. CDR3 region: CASSQVDGRRDEQFF. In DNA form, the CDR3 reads TGCGCCAGCAGCCAAGTTGACGGGAGGCGGGATGAGCAGTTCTTC.

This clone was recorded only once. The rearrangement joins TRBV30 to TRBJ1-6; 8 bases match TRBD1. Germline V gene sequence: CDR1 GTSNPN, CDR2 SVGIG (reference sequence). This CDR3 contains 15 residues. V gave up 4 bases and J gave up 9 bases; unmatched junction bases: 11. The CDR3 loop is CAWKTRGQGISPLHF. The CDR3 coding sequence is TGTGCCTGGAAGACCAGAGGACAGGGTATTTCACCCCTCCACTTT.

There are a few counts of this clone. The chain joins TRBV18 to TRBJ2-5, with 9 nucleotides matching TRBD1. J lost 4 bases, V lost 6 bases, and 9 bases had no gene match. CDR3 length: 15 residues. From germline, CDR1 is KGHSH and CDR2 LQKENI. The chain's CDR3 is CASSPGTGFGETQYF. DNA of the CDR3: TGTGCCAGCTCGCCCGGGACAGGGTTTGGAGAGACCCAGTACTTC. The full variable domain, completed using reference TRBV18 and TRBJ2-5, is NAGVMQNPRHLVRRRGQEARLRCSPMKGHSHVYWYRQLPEEGLKFMVYLQKENIIDESGMPKERFSAEFPKEGPSILRIQQVVRGDSAAYFCASSPGTGFGETQYFGPGTRLLVL.

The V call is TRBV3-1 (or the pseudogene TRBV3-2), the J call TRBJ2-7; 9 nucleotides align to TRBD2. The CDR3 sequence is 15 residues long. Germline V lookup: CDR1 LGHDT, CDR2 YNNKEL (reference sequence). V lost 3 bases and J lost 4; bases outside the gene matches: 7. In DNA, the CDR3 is TGTGCCAGCAGCCATGGGGCTAGCGGGATTTACGAGCAGTACTTC. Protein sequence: CASSHGASGIYEQYF.